Below are 9 T cell receptor beta chains sequenced from a single sample in a study of T cell responses to AZD1222 COVID-19 vaccine (dated by TCRdb to the early 2020s). Receptor amplification or capture employed the immunoSEQ multiplex PCR assay. Sourced from immuneACCESS, this table was stored by TCRdb with only in-frame sequences that have V and J called. A share of the clones is absent; for the studies checked, an unresolved V gene accounts for under half, and the remainder has no known explanation. Across this sample there are 150,000 or so clones, with roughly 92% seen only once. Roughly 1.2% of the sample is in the top ten clones. The label giving this sample's time point can be read as: about 28 days (+/-7) after the second vaccine dose. Sequences were derived from peripheral blood, sampled 28 days after the second AZD1222 dose. These receptors all come from an adult who received the AZD1222 COVID-19 vaccine.

The chain carries TRBV13 and TRBJ1-4; D remains unclear. CDR1 PRHDT and CDR2 FYEKMQ come from the germline V gene (reference sequence). The CDR3 has 11 residues. V was cut by 3 bases and J by 8 bases, with 4 bases left in between. The chain's CDR3 is CASSLGEKLFF. In DNA form, the CDR3 reads TGTGCCAGCAGCTTGGGCGAAAAACTGTTTTTT.

This clone has only one observation. The rearrangement uses TRBV7-9 and TRBJ2-3; D possibly corresponds to TRBD1 (5 bases). Germline V gene sequence: CDR1 SEHNR, CDR2 FQNEAQ (reference sequence). The V and J ends lost 5 bases and 7 bases respectively, with 10 bases between them. The CDR3 totals 12 residues. CDR3 sequence (DNA): TGTGCCAGCAGCCTACCAGGGAATACGCAGTATTTT. Translation: CASSLPGNTQYF. The complete variable domain, with remaining parts taken from reference TRBV7-9 and TRBJ2-3, reads DTGVSQNPRHKITKRGQNVTFRCDPISEHNRLYWYRQTLGQGPEFLTYFQNEAQLEKSRLLSDRFSAERPKGSFSTLEIQRTEQGDSAMYLCASSLPGNTQYFGPGTRLTVL.

This rearrangement joins TRBV3-1 (or the pseudogene TRBV3-2) to TRBJ2-3, with D possibly being TRBD1 or TRBD2 (6 bases each). Between the trimmed V and J ends, which lost 3 bases and 4 bases, there was a span of 17 bases. This CDR3 is 16 amino acids long. The germline V gene has CDR1 LGHDT and CDR2 YNNKEL (reference sequence). Here the CDR3 reads CASSQGPGGSADTQYF. The CDR3 DNA reads as TGTGCCAGCAGCCAGGGCCCCGGGGGCAGCGCAGATACGCAGTATTTT.

The chain employs TRBV5-5 and TRBJ1-5; tentatively, D is TRBD1 (5 bases). This CDR3 contains 15 residues. The V gene's germline CDR1 is SGHKS and CDR2 YYEKEE (reference sequence). V lost 0 bases and J lost 0, with 7 bases in between. CDR3 region: CASSLGGYSNQPQHF. For the CDR3, the DNA is TGTGCCAGCAGCTTGGGGGGCTATAGCAATCAGCCCCAGCATTTT. Looking up the rest from reference TRBV5-5 and TRBJ1-5 gives the full variable domain: DAGVTQSPTHLIKTRGQQVTLRCSPISGHKSVSWYQQVLGQGPQFIFQYYEKEERGRGNFPDRFSARQFPNYSSELNVNALLLGDSALYLCASSLGGYSNQPQHFGDGTRLSIL.

The chain is built from TRBV19 and TRBJ1-4, with D unresolved. V lost 2 bases and J lost 6, with 16 bases in between. Germline CDR1 and CDR2: LNHDA and SQIVND (reference sequence). This CDR3 comprises 16 residues. CDR3 bases: TGTGCCAGTAGTATACCCCTGGGGAGGTCGCATGAAAAACTGTTTTTT. Amino acids: CASSIPLGRSHEKLFF. Supplemented by reference TRBV19 and TRBJ1-4, the full variable domain reads DGGITQSPKYLFRKEGQNVTLSCEQNLNHDAMYWYRQDPGQGLRLIYYSQIVNDFQKGDIAEGYSVSREKKESFPLTVTSAQKNPTAFYLCASSIPLGRSHEKLFFGSGTQLSVL.

The V gene is TRBV5-6, the J gene TRBJ1-6; no firm D call. CDR3 length: 12 residues. V was shortened by 2 bases and J by 11 bases, with 8 bases between the two germline ends. CDR1 is SGHDT and CDR2 is YYEEEE in the germline V gene. The CDR3 protein is CASSFSDTPLHF. Written as DNA, the CDR3 is TGTGCCAGCAGCTTCTCTGATACACCCCTCCACTTT.

The CDR3 protein is CASSTGTDANYGYTF. The CDR3 bases are TGTGCCAGCAGCACTGGGACAGATGCTAACTATGGCTACACCTTC. The rearrangement joins TRBV9 to TRBJ1-2; 7 bases are a match to TRBD1. Germline assignment: CDR1 SGDLS and CDR2 YYNGEE. V gave up 4 bases and J gave up 0 bases; unmatched junction bases: 6. The CDR3 is made up of 15 amino acids.

The chain has TRBV28 and TRBJ2-3; D remains unclear. The CDR3 spans 15 residues. V was clipped by 3 bases and J by 2 bases, with 12 bases between them. The germline V gene encodes CDR1 MDHEN and CDR2 SYDVKM. CDR3 amino acids: CASSLAGSYTDTQYF. The CDR3 coding sequence is TGTGCCAGCAGTTTGGCAGGCTCATACACAGATACGCAGTATTTT.

The rearrangement joins TRBV14 to TRBJ1-6; D may be TRBD1 (5 bases). V was trimmed by 4 bases and J by 8 bases, leaving 21 bases between them. The CDR3 covers 17 residues. CDR1 SGHDN and CDR2 FVKESK come from the germline V gene. The CDR3 DNA reads as TGTGCCAGCAGCCCAGGGTGGAGGCGGACTGAGTATTCACCCCTCCACTTT. It codes for CASSPGWRRTEYSPLHF.